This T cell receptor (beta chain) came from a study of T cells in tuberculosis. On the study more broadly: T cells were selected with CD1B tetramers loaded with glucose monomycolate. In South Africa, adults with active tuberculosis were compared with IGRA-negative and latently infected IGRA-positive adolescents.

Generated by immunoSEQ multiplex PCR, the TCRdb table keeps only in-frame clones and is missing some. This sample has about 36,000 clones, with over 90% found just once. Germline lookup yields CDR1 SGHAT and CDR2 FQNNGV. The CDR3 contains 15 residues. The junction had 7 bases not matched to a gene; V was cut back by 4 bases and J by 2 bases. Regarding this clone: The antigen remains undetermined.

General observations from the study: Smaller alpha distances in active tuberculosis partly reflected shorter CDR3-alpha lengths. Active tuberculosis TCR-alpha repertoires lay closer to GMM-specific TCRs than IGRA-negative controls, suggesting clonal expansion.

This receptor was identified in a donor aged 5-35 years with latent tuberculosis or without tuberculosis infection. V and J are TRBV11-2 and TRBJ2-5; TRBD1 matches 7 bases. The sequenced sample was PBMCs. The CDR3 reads CASSSGQRRQETQYF. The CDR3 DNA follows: TGTGCCAGCAGCTCGGGACAGAGACGACAAGAGACCCAGTACTTC.